Below, one T cell receptor (beta chain) is given with its context. Its antigen is unidentified. The authors generated TCR beta cDNA through 5'RACE template switching with UMIs. After re-calling the 5' RACE reads, TCRdb lists one entry per CDR3 protein, DNA absent. This table holds 550,000 or so distinct CDR3 sequences. The data were obtained in a study of T cells expressing NK-cell markers. The wider study: Among the eight sequenced donors, seven tested HCMV-seropositive and one tested seronegative.

This CDR3 contains 11 residues. From germline, CDR1 is SQVTM and CDR2 ANQGSEA. Broader study findings: One observes that, in several donors, these clonotypes were also the leading ones within the CD3+CD56-NKG2C+ fraction.

This sequence was found in a man aged 18 to 35 in good health. The chain carries TRBV29-1 and TRBJ2-3. Sequencing used blood T cells: a sorted CD56 or NKG2C T cell subset, CD4+ or CD8+ T cells, or bulk PBMC T cells (not recorded which). CDR3 region: CSVDEAAQQYF.